This T cell receptor (beta chain) was recovered during a study of blood T cell repertoires in COVID-19 (TCRdb year 2020). Concerning the study at large: Samples covering the acute and convalescent phases of COVID-19 were provided by collaborators in the United States, Italy and Spain. The repertoires were released in a freely available public database intended as a resource for research on the immune response to SARS-CoV-2. The material from the prospective study consisted of cDNA or gDNA derived from T cells, B-cell-depleted T cells, or PBMCs. Deeply sampled blood TCRbeta repertoires from subjects exposed to, actively infected with, or recovered from COVID-19 were included in the dataset. The samples were drawn from two sources: the first 160 participants of the ongoing ImmuneRACE study, and over 950 subjects contributed by 6 global collaborators. HLA class I and class II types, where available, came from metadata supplied by the sample provider rather than from assay-based typing. Sample metadata almost always included a de-identified subject ID, COVID-19 status, age in years and sex. Beyond this particular receptor, the publication reports: The quantity of clinical and demographic metadata differed by source and by participant and was supplied without curation.

Enrolling through a virtual design, the prospective study's participants ranged in age from roughly 18 to 95 years and lived across roughly 24 United States geographic areas. To assign participants to cohorts, the prospective study relied on clinical history that participants themselves reported in a screening survey and a study questionnaire. Each participant in the prospective study had whole blood, serum and a nasopharyngeal or oropharyngeal swab collected by mobile phlebotomists. Over a roughly 2-month period, participants in the prospective study had the option of providing additional blood draws and questionnaires. Blood samples from the prospective study were shipped frozen or at room temperature prior to DNA extraction. TCRbeta CDR3 regions were amplified from genomic DNA by means of the immunoSEQ Assay, a bias-controlled multiplex PCR. Per the source publication's procedure: The number of nucleated cells in each sample was estimated by amplification of reference gene primers within the assay. To quantify the absolute abundance of each unique TCRbeta CDR3 rearrangement, sequence reads were collapsed and filtered. For each sample, productive Simpson clonality was calculated as the square root of Simpson's diversity index across productive rearrangements. The table comes from immuneACCESS by way of TCRdb, which keeps in-frame sequences with V and J called. Part of the clones is missing from these tables; in studies checked, under half for an unresolved V gene and the rest for unknown reasons. V, J and clone size are those of that table, while D and trimming were read from the DNA. Recorded for this sample are some 260,000 clones; 80% to 90% of them occurred a single time. 3.5% to 5% of the sample is in the top ten clones.

V was cut back by 7 bases and J by 3 bases, leaving a gap of 10 bases between them. The CDR3 runs 13 residues from the cysteine to the phenylalanine. Just the 39-base CDR3 DNA is kept, in frame starting at base 1. Reading the germline V gene gives CDR1 MNHEY and CDR2 SVGAGI. Comments on this clone: Which antigen it targets is not known. There are no base qualities to consult, and no much larger clone falls within one base.

Here the chain combines TRBV6-5 and TRBJ2-1; the best D guess is TRBD1, with 6 bases matching. The TCR sequence derives from a man aged 25 to 40 with acute COVID-19. Material: PBMCs or T cells enriched from blood (not recorded which). In nucleotides, the sequence is TGTGCCAGCACGGCACAGGGCTACAATGAGCAGTTCTTC. Its coded protein is CASTAQGYNEQFF.